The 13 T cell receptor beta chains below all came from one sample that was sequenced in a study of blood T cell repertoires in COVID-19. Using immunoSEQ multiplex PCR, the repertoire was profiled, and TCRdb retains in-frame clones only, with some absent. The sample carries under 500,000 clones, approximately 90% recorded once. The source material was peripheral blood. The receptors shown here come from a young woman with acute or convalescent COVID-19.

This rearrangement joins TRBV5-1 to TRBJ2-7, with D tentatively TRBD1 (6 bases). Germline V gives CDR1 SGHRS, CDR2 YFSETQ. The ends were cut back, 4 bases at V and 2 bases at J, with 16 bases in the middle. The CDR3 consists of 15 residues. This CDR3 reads CASSKGVTGAYEQYF. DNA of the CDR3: TGCGCCAGCAGCAAGGGCGTGACAGGAGCCTACGAGCAGTACTTC. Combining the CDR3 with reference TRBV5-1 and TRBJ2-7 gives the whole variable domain KAGVTQTPRYLIKTRGQQVTLSCSPISGHRSVSWYQQTPGQGLQFLFEYFSETQRNKGNFPGRFSGRQFSNSRSEMNVSTLELGDSALYLCASSKGVTGAYEQYFGPGTRLTVT.

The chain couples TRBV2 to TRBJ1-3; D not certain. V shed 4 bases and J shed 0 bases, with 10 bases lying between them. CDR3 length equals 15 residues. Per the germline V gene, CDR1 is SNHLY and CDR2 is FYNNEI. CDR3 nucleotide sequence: TGTGCCAGCAGTGCCTACTCTAGCTCTGGAAACACCATATATTTT. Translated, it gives CASSAYSSSGNTIYF.

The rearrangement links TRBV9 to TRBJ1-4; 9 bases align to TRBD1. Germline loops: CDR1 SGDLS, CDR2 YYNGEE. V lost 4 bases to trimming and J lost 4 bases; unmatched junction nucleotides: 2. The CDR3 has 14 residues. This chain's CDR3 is CASSLGQGNEKLFF. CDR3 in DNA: TGTGCCAGCAGCCTGGGACAGGGTAATGAAAAACTGTTTTTT.

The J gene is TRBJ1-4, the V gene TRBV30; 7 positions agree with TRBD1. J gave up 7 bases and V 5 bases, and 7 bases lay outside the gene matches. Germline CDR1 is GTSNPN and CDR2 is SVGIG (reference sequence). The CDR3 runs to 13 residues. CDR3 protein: CAWVRDRGEKLFF. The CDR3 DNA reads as TGTGCCTGGGTCCGGGACAGAGGTGAAAAACTGTTTTTT.

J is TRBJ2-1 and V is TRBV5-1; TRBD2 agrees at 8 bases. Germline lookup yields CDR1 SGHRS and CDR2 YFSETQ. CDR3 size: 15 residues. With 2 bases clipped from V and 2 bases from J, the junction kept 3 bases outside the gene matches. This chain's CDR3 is CASSLDGGAYNEQFF. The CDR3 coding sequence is TGCGCCAGCAGCTTAGACGGGGGGGCCTACAATGAGCAGTTCTTC.

CDR3 DNA sequence: TGTGCCAGCAGCTTAAACTCGGAAGAGACCCAGTACTTC. This encodes CASSLNSEETQYF. The chain joins TRBV7-3 to TRBJ2-5; D uncertain. The CDR3 loop spans 13 amino acids. Germline V gene sequence: CDR1 SGHTA, CDR2 FQGTGA. The germline V and J ends were trimmed by 1 base and 3 bases, with 6 bases remaining between them.

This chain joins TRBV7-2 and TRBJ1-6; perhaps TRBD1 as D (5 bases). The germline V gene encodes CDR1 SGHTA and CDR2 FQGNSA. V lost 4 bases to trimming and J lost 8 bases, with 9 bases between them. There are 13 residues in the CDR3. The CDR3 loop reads CASSWRGYSPLHF. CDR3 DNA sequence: TGTGCCAGCAGCTGGCGGGGGTATTCACCCCTCCACTTT.

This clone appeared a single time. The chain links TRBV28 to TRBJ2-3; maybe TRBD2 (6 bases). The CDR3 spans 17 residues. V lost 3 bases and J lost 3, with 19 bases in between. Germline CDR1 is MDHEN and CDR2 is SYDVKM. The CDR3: CASSLESTSSLTDTQYF. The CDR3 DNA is TGTGCCAGCAGTTTGGAATCTACTAGCTCATTAACAGATACGCAGTATTTT.

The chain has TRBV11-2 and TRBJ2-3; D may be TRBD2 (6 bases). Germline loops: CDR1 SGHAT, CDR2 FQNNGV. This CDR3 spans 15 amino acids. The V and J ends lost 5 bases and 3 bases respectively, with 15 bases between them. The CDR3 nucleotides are TGTGCCAGCAGCACGGGACTTATGGGGACAGATACGCAGTATTTT. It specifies CASSTGLMGTDTQYF.

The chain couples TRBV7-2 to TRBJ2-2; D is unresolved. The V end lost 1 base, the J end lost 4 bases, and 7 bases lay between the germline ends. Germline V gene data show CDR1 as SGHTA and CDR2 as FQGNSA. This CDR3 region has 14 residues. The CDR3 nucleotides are TGTGCCAGCAGCTTAGGTCCCTTCACCGGGGAGCTGTTTTTT. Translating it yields CASSLGPFTGELFF.

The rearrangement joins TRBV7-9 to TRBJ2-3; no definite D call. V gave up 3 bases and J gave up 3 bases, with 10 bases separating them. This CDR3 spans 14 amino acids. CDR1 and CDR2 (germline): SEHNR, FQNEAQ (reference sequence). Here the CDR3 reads CASSLEFGTDTQYF. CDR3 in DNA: TGTGCCAGCAGCTTGGAGTTTGGTACAGATACGCAGTATTTT. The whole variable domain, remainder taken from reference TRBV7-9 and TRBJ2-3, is DTGVSQNPRHKITKRGQNVTFRCDPISEHNRLYWYRQTLGQGPEFLTYFQNEAQLEKSRLLSDRFSAERPKGSFSTLEIQRTEQGDSAMYLCASSLEFGTDTQYFGPGTRLTVL.

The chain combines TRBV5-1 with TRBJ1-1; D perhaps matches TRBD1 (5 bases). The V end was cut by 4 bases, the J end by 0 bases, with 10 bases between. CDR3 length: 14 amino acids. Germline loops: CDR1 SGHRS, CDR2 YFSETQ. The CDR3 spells CASSANRMNTEAFF. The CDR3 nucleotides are TGCGCCAGCAGCGCGAACAGGATGAACACTGAAGCTTTCTTT. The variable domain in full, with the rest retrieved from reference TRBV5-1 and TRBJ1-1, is KAGVTQTPRYLIKTRGQQVTLSCSPISGHRSVSWYQQTPGQGLQFLFEYFSETQRNKGNFPGRFSGRQFSNSRSEMNVSTLELGDSALYLCASSANRMNTEAFFGQGTRLTVV.

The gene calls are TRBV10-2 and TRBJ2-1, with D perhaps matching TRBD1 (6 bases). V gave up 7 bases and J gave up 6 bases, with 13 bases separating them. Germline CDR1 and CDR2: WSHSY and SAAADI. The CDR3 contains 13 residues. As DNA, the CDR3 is TGCGCCAGCACAGAACAGGGATTCAATGAGCAGTTCTTC. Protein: CASTEQGFNEQFF.